This T cell receptor beta chain was found in a study of OX40 agonist ivuxolimab in advanced cancers. Looking at the study overall: The mean age was 60 years, ranging from about 20 to 79, with 82.7% of participants male. Findings and caveats of the study: The mean number of expanded clones was higher in CD8+ T cells than in CD4+. Among the lowest levels of clonal expansion were found in partial responders at 0.1-3.0 mg/kg.

Germline CDR1 SGHRS, CDR2 YFSETQ. Trimming cost V 2 bases and J 5 bases, with 9 bases left between them. The CDR3 sequence is 13 residues long. Data came from immunoSEQ multiplex PCR; TCRdb stores just in-frame clones and leaves some out. The profile shows 60,000 to 80,000 clones, 65% to 85% of them singletons. Turning to this clone: What it binds is unknown.

Blood got drawn at baseline, again on cycle 4 day 1, and then on cycle 7 day 1. Sample: CD4+ or CD8+ T cells sorted from blood, taken in a trial of the OX40 agonist ivuxolimab. The origin of this receptor is an adult with an advanced solid tumor such as melanoma, head and neck, liver or kidney cancer. The V gene is TRBV5-1, the J gene TRBJ2-3, with no clear D. DNA of the CDR3: TGCGCCAGCAGCTTTTCCGCAAGAGATACGCAGTATTTT. This sequence encodes CASSFSARDTQYF.